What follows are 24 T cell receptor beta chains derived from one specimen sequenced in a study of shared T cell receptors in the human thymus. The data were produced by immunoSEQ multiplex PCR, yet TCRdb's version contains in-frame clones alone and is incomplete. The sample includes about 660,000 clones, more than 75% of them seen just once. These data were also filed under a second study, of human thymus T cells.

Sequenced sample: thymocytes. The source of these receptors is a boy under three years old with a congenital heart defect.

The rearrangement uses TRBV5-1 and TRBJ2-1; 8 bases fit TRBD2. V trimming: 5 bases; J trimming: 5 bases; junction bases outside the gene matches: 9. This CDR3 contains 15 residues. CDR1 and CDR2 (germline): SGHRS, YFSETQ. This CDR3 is CASRGAGGRHNEQFF. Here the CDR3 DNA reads TGCGCCAGCAGAGGGGCGGGGGGACGCCACAATGAGCAGTTCTTC.

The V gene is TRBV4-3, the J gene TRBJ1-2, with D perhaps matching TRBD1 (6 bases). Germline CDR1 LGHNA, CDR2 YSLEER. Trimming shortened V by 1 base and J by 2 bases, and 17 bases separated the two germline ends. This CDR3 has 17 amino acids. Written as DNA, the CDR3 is TGCGCCAGCAGCCAAGTCGATAAAAACAGGGACAACTATGGCTACACCTTC. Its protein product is CASSQVDKNRDNYGYTF.

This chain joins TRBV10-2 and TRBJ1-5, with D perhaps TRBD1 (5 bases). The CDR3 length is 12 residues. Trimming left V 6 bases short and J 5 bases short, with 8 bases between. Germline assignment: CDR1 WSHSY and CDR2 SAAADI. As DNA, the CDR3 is TGCGCCAGCAGCCTGACAGATCAGCCCCAGCATTTT. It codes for CASSLTDQPQHF.

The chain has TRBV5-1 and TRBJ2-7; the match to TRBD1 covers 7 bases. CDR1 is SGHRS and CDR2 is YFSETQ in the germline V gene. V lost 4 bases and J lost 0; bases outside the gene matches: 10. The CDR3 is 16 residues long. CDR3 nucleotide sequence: TGCGCCAGCAGCCCCTACAGGGGTAGTAGCTCCTACGAGCAGTACTTC. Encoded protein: CASSPYRGSSSYEQYF. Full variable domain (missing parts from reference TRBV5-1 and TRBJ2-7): KAGVTQTPRYLIKTRGQQVTLSCSPISGHRSVSWYQQTPGQGLQFLFEYFSETQRNKGNFPGRFSGRQFSNSRSEMNVSTLELGDSALYLCASSPYRGSSSYEQYFGPGTRLTVT.

The CDR3 DNA reads as TGTGCCAGCAGTGCCCGACAGGGGGCTAACTATGGCTACACCTTC. This codes for CASSARQGANYGYTF. V is TRBV25-1 and J is TRBJ1-2; 9 bases align to TRBD1. Looked up from germline, CDR1 is MGHDK and CDR2 is SYGVNS. CDR3 length equals 15 residues. Trimming at V came to 4 bases and at J to 0 bases, leaving 3 bases not matched to a gene.

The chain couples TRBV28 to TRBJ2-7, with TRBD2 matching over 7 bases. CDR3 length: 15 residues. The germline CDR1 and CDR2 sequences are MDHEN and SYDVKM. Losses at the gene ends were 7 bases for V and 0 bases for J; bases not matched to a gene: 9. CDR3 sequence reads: CASTVSGKDSYEQYF. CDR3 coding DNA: TGTGCCAGCACTGTGAGCGGGAAAGACTCCTACGAGCAGTACTTC.

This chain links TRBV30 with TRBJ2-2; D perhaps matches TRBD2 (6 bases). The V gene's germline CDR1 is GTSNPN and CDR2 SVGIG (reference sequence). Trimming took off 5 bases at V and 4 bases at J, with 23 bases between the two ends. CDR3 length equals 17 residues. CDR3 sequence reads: CAWALAGLQIITGELFF. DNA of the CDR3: TGTGCCTGGGCCCTGGCCGGACTACAAATAATCACCGGGGAGCTGTTTTTT.

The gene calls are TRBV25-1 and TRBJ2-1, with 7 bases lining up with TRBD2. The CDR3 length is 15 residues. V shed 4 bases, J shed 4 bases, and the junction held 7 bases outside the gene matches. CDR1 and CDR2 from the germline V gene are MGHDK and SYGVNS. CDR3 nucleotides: TGTGCCAGCAGTGGTCGAGCGGGGAAATACAATGAGCAGTTCTTC. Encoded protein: CASSGRAGKYNEQFF.

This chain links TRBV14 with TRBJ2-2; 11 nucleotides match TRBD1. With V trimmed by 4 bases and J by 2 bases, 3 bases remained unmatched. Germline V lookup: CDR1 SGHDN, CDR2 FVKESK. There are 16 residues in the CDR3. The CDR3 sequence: CASSRGTGGNTGELFF. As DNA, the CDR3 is TGTGCCAGCAGCCGCGGGACAGGGGGTAACACCGGGGAGCTGTTTTTT.

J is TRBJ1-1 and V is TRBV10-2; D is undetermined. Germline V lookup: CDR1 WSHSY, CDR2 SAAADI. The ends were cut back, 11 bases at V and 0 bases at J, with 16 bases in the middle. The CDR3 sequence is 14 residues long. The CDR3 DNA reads TGCGCCGCGAATCGGGGAAACATGAACACTGAAGCTTTCTTT. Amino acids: CAANRGNMNTEAFF.

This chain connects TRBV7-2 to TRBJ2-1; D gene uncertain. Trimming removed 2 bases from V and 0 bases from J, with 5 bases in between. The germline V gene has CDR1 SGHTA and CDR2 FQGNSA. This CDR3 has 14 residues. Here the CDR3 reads CASSLRSSYNEQFF. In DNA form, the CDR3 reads TGTGCCAGCAGCTTACGGAGCTCCTACAATGAGCAGTTCTTC. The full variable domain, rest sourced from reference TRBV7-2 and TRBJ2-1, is GAGVSQSPSNKVTEKGKDVELRCDPISGHTALYWYRQSLGQGLEFLIYFQGNSAPDKSGLPSDRFSAERTGGSVSTLTIQRTQQEDSAVYLCASSLRSSYNEQFFGPGTRLTVL.

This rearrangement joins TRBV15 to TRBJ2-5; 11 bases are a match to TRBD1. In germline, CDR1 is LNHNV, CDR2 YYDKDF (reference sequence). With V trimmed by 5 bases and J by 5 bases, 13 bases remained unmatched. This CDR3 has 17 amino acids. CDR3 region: CATSGILRDRGLETQYF. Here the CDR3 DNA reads TGTGCCACCAGCGGGATTCTCAGGGACAGGGGGTTGGAGACCCAGTACTTC.

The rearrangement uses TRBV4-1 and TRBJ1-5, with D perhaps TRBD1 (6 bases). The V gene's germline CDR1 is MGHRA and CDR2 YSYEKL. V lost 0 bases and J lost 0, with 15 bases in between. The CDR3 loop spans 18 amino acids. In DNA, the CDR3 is TGCGCCAGCAGCCAAGAACAGGGAGTCCGTTATAGCAATCAGCCCCAGCATTTT. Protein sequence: CASSQEQGVRYSNQPQHF.

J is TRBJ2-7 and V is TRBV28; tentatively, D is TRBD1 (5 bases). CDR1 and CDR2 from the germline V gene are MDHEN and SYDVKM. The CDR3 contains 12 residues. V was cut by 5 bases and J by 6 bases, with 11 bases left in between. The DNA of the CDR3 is TGTGCCAGCAGTCTCGACAGTTCCGAGCAGTACTTC. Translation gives CASSLDSSEQYF. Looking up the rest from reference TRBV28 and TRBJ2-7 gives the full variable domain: DVKVTQSSRYLVKRTGEKVFLECVQDMDHENMFWYRQDPGLGLRLIYFSYDVKMKEKGDIPEGYSVSREKKERFSLILESASTNQTSMYLCASSLDSSEQYFGPGTRLTVT.

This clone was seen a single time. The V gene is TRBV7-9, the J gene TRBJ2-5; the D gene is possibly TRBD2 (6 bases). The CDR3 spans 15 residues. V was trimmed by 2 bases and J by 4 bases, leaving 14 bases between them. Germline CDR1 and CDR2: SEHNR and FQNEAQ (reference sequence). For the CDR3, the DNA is TGTGCCAGCAGCTTACTGGTCCGGGACTTAGAGACCCAGTACTTC. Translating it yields CASSLLVRDLETQYF.

CDR3 nucleotide sequence: TGTGCCAGCAGCCGGGTGAACTCACTCGACAATGAGCAGTTCTTC. It encodes CASSRVNSLDNEQFF. The chain carries TRBV7-9 and TRBJ2-1; no definite D call. With 5 bases removed from V and 5 bases from J, the gap between germline ends came to 16 bases. This CDR3 has 15 residues. Germline CDR1 SEHNR, CDR2 FQNEAQ (reference sequence).

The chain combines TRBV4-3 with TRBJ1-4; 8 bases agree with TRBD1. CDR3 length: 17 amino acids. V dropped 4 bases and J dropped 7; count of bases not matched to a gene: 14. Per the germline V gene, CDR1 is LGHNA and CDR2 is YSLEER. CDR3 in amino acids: CASSLSRVQGVGEKLFF. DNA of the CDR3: TGCGCCAGCAGCCTTTCACGAGTACAGGGGGTGGGTGAAAAACTGTTTTTT.

The CDR3 reads CASSLTGDRGHGYTF. DNA for the CDR3: TGTGCCAGCAGCTTGACCGGGGACAGGGGGCATGGCTACACCTTC. The chain links TRBV5-6 to TRBJ1-2; TRBD1 aligns across 12 bases. V was clipped by 1 base and J by 6 bases; unmatched bases: 4. CDR3 size: 15 residues. CDR1 is SGHDT, CDR2 YYEEEE, per germline.

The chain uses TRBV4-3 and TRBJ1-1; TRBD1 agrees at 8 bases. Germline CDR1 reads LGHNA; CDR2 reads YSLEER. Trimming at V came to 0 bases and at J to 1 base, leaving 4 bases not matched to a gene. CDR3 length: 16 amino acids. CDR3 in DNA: TGCGCCAGCAGCCAAGAGGTAGGGACAGGGAACACTGAAGCTTTCTTT. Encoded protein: CASSQEVGTGNTEAFF.

Here the CDR3 DNA reads TGCGCCAGCAGCCAAGTCGGCCAGGGGAGCGGTGGCTACACCTTC. Residues: CASSQVGQGSGGYTF. The chain links TRBV4-3 to TRBJ1-2; D perhaps matches TRBD1 (6 bases). CDR1 is LGHNA and CDR2 is YSLEER in the germline V gene. The CDR3 totals 15 residues. Trimming shortened V by 1 base and J by 7 bases, and 16 bases separated the two germline ends.

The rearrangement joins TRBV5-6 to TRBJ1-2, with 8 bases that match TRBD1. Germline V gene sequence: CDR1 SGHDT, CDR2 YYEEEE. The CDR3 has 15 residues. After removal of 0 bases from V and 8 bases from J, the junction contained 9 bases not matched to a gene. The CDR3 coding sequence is TGTGCCAGCAGCTTGGGGCCGGGACAGGCCCGGGGCTACACCTTC. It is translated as CASSLGPGQARGYTF.

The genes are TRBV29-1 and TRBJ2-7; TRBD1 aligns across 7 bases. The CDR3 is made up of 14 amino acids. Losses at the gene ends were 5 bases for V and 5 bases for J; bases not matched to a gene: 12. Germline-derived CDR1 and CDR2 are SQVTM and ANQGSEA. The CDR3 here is CSVSKPTGPDEQYF. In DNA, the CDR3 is TGCAGCGTTTCCAAGCCGACAGGGCCCGACGAGCAGTACTTC.

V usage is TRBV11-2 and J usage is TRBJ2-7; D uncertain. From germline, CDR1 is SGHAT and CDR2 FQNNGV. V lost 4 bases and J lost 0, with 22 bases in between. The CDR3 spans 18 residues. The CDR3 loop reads CASSSNSYFDSSSYEQYF. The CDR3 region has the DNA TGTGCCAGCAGCTCGAACAGCTATTTCGATTCAAGCTCCTACGAGCAGTACTTC.

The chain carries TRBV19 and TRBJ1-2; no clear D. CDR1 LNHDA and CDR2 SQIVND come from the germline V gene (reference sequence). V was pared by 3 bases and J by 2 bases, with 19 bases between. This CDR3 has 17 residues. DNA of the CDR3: TGTGCCAGTAGTATTGGGAGAGGTGGAAACGGGAACTATGGCTACACCTTC. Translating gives CASSIGRGGNGNYGYTF.